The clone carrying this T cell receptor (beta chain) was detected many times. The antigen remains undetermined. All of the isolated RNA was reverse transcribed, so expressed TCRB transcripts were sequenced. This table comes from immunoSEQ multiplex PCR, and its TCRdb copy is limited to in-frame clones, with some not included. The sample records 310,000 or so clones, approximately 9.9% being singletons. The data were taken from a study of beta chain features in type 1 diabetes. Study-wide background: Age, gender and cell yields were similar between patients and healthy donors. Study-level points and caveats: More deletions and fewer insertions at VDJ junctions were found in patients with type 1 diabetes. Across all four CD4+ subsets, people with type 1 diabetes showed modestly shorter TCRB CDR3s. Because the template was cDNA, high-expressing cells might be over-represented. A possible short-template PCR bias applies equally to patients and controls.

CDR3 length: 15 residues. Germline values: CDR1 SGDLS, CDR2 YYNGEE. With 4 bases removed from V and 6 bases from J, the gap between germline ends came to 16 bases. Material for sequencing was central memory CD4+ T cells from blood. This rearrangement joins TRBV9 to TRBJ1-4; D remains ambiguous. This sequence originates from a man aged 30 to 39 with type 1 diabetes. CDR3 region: CASSFNPEADEKLFF. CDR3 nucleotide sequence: TGTGCCAGCAGCTTCAATCCTGAGGCGGATGAAAAACTGTTTTTT.